These T cell receptor beta chains were read from a single sample in a study of blood T cell repertoires in COVID-19. Method: immunoSEQ multiplex PCR; TCRdb's copy keeps in-frame clones and lacks some. The sample shows some 80,000 clones, about four fifths of them seen only once. Sequencing was carried out using peripheral blood. The receptors here all came from an elderly woman with active or convalescent COVID-19. The CDR3 runs from the conserved cysteine through the conserved F or W. D genes are given only for firm matches.

D: -
V: TRBV7-8
J: TRBJ1-4
CDR3: CASSLPPTGIAANEKLFF
DNA: TGTGCCAGCAGCTTACCACCTACCGGGATAGCCGCTAATGAAAAACTGTTTTTT

D: -
V: TRBV7-2
J: TRBJ2-3
CDR3: CASSPGLVGTDTQYF
DNA: TGTGCCAGCAGCCCAGGATTAGTAGGAACAGATACGCAGTATTTT

D: -
V: TRBV6-1
J: TRBJ1-4
CDR3: CASSSGGGNEKLFF
DNA: TGTGCCAGCAGTTCGGGGGGGGGTAATGAAAAACTGTTTTTT

D: -
V: TRBV2
J: TRBJ1-5
CDR3: CASGREGGNQPQHF
DNA: TGTGCCAGCGGCCGGGAGGGGGGCAATCAGCCCCAGCATTTT

D: -
V: TRBV7-9
J: TRBJ1-5
CDR3: CASSPVHSNQPQHF
DNA: TGTGCCAGCAGCCCGGTCCATAGCAATCAGCCCCAGCATTTT

D: -
V: TRBV5-4
J: TRBJ2-7
CDR3: CASSSAGTPSPPYF
DNA: TGTGCCAGCAGCTCCGCCGGGACACCCTCTCCGCCGTACTTC

D: -
V: TRBV28
J: TRBJ1-6
CDR3: CASRGAGANSPLHF
DNA: TGTGCCAGCAGGGGGGCGGGGGCTAATTCACCCCTCCACTTT

D: TRBD1
V: TRBV7-2
J: TRBJ1-4
CDR3: CASSPDRGRFEKLFF
DNA: TGTGCCAGCAGCCCCGACAGGGGGCGCTTCGAAAAACTGTTTTTT

D: TRBD1
V: TRBV5-5
J: TRBJ1-2
CDR3: CASSLDPGGASGYTF
DNA: TGTGCCAGCAGCTTGGATCCAGGGGGCGCGTCGGGCTACACCTTC

D: -
V: TRBV9
J: TRBJ1-1
CDR3: CASSALDRNTEAFF
DNA: TGTGCCAGCAGCGCTCTGGACAGGAACACTGAAGCTTTCTTT

D: -
V: TRBV5-1
J: TRBJ1-1
CDR3: CASTQQGALTEAFF
DNA: TGCGCCAGCACACAACAGGGCGCCCTCACTGAAGCTTTCTTT

D: TRBD2
V: TRBV7-8
J: TRBJ2-1
CDR3: CASSLGFSGGAYNEQFF
DNA: TGTGCCAGCAGCTTAGGATTTAGCGGGGGGGCCTACAATGAGCAGTTCTTC

D: -
V: TRBV19
J: TRBJ1-4
CDR3: CASPQGTNEKLFF
DNA: TGTGCCAGCCCACAGGGAACTAATGAAAAACTGTTTTTT

D: -
V: TRBV18
J: TRBJ1-1
CDR3: CASSGGRMNTEAFF
DNA: TGTGCCAGCTCAGGGGGCAGGATGAACACTGAAGCTTTCTTT

D: TRBD1
V: TRBV10-3
J: TRBJ1-3
CDR3: CAISTQGKGNTIYF
DNA: TGTGCCATCAGCACACAGGGGAAAGGAAACACCATATATTTT